Following are 24 T cell receptor beta chains from one sample sequenced in a study of blood T cells in healthy people across ages. Sample-barcoded 5' priming and a J-beta primer mix drove a second PCR of 7 to 11 cycles. Each CDR3 protein is one row after TCRdb ran MiXCR on the 5' RACE reads. The data show about 1,600,000 distinct CDR3 sequences, 40% to 50% seen once. The specimen sequenced was blood. The receptor set was obtained from a woman aged 18-35 years in good health.

This clonotype was counted only a few times. The V call is TRBV5-1, the J call TRBJ2-7; perhaps D is TRBD1 or TRBD2 (7 bases each). This CDR3 is 13 amino acids long. Germline-derived CDR1 and CDR2 are SGHRS and YFSETQ. Trimming stripped 1 base from V and 6 bases from J, with 11 bases between. CDR3 DNA: TGCGCCAGCAGCTTGACAGGGGAGGGCGAGCAGTACTTC. Encoded protein: CASSLTGEGEQYF.

This chain connects TRBV20-1 to TRBJ2-5, with D unresolved. V shed 3 bases and J shed 3 bases, with 11 bases lying between them. The CDR3 is 13 residues long. Germline V gene sequence: CDR1 DFQATT, CDR2 SNEGSKA (reference sequence). The chain's CDR3 is CSASRVVKETQYF. The CDR3 nucleotides are TGCAGTGCTAGTCGTGTGGTAAAAGAGACCCAGTACTTC.

A few counts support this clonotype. The chain combines TRBV2 with TRBJ2-7; D ambiguous. Germline values: CDR1 SNHLY, CDR2 FYNNEI. CDR3 length: 11 residues. Trimming removed 7 bases at V and 4 bases at J, with 8 bases between. The CDR3, as DNA: TGTGCCAGCAAGTGGGGTTACGAGCAGTACTTC. It encodes CASKWGYEQYF.

The chain joins TRBV15 to TRBJ2-6; no firm D call. Deletions cut 2 bases from V and 8 bases from J, with 10 bases between. CDR1 and CDR2 from the germline V gene are LNHNV and YYDKDF (reference sequence). The length of the CDR3 is 14 residues. The CDR3 loop is CATSRQTGTNVLTF. CDR3 coding DNA: TGTGCCACCAGCAGACAGACGGGTACCAACGTCCTGACTTTC.

CDR3 in amino acids: CASSFGQDQPQHF. DNA of the CDR3: TGTGCCAGCAGTTTTGGTCAGGATCAGCCCCAGCATTTT. The rearrangement uses TRBV27 and TRBJ1-5; unclear D gene. CDR3 size: 13 residues. Trimming shortened V by 3 bases and J by 5 bases, and 8 bases separated the two germline ends. Per germline, CDR1 MNHEY and CDR2 SMNVEV (reference sequence).

This clonotype was seen a few times. The V call is TRBV5-1, the J call TRBJ2-3; 7 positions match TRBD2. Trimming cost V 2 bases and J 3 bases; bases outside gene matches: 6. Per the germline V gene, CDR1 is SGHRS and CDR2 is YFSETQ. The CDR3 has 15 residues. DNA of the CDR3: TGCGCCAGCAGCTTTACCGGGGGGAGAACAGATACGCAGTATTTT. It is translated as CASSFTGGRTDTQYF.

This sequence joins TRBV5-1 and TRBJ2-5; TRBD2 matches at 13 bases. Trimming at V came to 4 bases and at J to 2 bases, leaving 11 bases not matched to a gene. The CDR3 totals 18 residues. Germline values: CDR1 SGHRS, CDR2 YFSETQ. The CDR3 loop is CASSPGLAGQLGQETQYF. CDR3 in DNA: TGCGCCAGCAGCCCGGGACTAGCGGGACAACTTGGACAAGAGACCCAGTACTTC.

The chain combines TRBV15 with TRBJ2-5; 10 bases match TRBD1. CDR1 LNHNV and CDR2 YYDKDF come from the germline V gene (reference sequence). The CDR3 is 15 amino acids. After removal of 0 bases from V and 4 bases from J, the junction contained 2 bases not matched to a gene. The CDR3 reads CATSRDRDRGETQYF. In nucleotides, the CDR3 is TGTGCCACCAGCAGAGATCGGGACAGGGGAGAGACCCAGTACTTC.

J is TRBJ1-1 and V is TRBV7-2; D gene unclear. Between the trimmed V and J ends, which lost 2 bases and 6 bases, there was a span of 10 bases. CDR3 length: 13 residues. Germline CDR1 reads SGHTA; CDR2 reads FQGNSA. CDR3 nucleotide sequence: TGTGCCAGCAGCTTATATCTCGAACCTGAAGCTTTCTTT. Translated: CASSLYLEPEAFF.

This clonotype was observed a handful of times. V gene TRBV27 combines with J gene TRBJ2-7; D remains ambiguous. The CDR3 sequence is 15 residues long. The germline V gene has CDR1 MNHEY and CDR2 SMNVEV (reference sequence). V lost 2 bases to trimming and J lost 0 bases, with 11 bases between them. Here the CDR3 reads CASSLSQPSSYEQYF. Written as DNA, the CDR3 is TGTGCCAGCAGTTTAAGTCAGCCAAGCTCCTACGAGCAGTACTTC.

This clonotype has only a few counts. The J gene is TRBJ1-5, the V gene TRBV5-1, with 7 nucleotides matching TRBD1. The CDR3 runs to 19 residues. Germline-derived CDR1 and CDR2 are SGHRS and YFSETQ. V dropped 0 bases and J dropped 8; count of bases not matched to a gene: 20. CDR3 amino acids: CASSLDPGRDRPRIKPQHF. For the CDR3, the DNA is TGCGCCAGCAGCTTGGACCCAGGCCGGGACAGACCACGTATCAAGCCCCAGCATTTT.

This clonotype was counted a few times. V gene TRBV5-1 combines with J gene TRBJ2-4; 9 bases map to TRBD1. V was pared by 0 bases and J by 4 bases, with 5 bases of the junction left unmatched. Germline V gene data show CDR1 as SGHRS and CDR2 as YFSETQ. The CDR3 totals 16 residues. CDR3 protein: CASSLEGQGIKNIQYF. The CDR3 DNA reads TGCGCCAGCAGCTTGGAGGGACAGGGAATTAAAAACATTCAGTACTTC.

The genes are TRBV29-1 and TRBJ2-7; 7 bases agree with TRBD2. Unmatched junction bases numbered 2, after V lost 3 bases and J lost 3 bases. The length of the CDR3 is 12 residues. Looked up from germline, CDR1 is SQVTM and CDR2 is ANQGSEA. CDR3 sequence: CSVDRGDYEQYF. CDR3 nucleotides: TGCAGCGTTGATCGGGGGGACTACGAGCAGTACTTC.

The chain couples TRBV7-3 to TRBJ2-1; the match to TRBD2 covers 8 bases. Gene TRBJ2-7 matches the end of the DNA better, so the J call may be wrong. The germline CDR1 and CDR2 sequences are SGHTA and FQGTGA. The CDR3 is 17 residues long. CDR3 loop: CASSLGSPGGVYNEQYF. CDR3 nucleotides: TGTGCCAGCAGCTTAGGTAGTCCCGGGGGGGTGTACAATGAGCAGTACTTC.

This clonotype was seen only a few times. The chain couples TRBV5-1 to TRBJ2-3; 10 nucleotides align to TRBD2. Germline values: CDR1 SGHRS, CDR2 YFSETQ. V trimming: 4 bases; J trimming: 3 bases; junction bases outside the gene matches: 11. The CDR3 has 17 amino acids. The CDR3 coding sequence is TGCGCCAGCAGCCCCCAGCTAGCGGGAGCCGGTACAGATACGCAGTATTTT. Its protein is CASSPQLAGAGTDTQYF.

This clonotype has just a few counts. V usage is TRBV6-1 and J usage is TRBJ2-1; D possibly corresponds to TRBD1 (5 bases). Looked up from germline, CDR1 is MNHNS and CDR2 is SASEGT. V lost 7 bases to trimming and J lost 8 bases, with 18 bases between them. The CDR3 extends over 14 amino acids. The CDR3 loop is CASNKDSIQHEQFF. The CDR3 nucleotides are TGTGCCAGCAACAAAGACAGCATACAGCATGAGCAGTTCTTC.

This clonotype was seen many times. The gene calls are TRBV20-1 and TRBJ2-7; D not certain. V gave up 1 base and J gave up 2 bases, with 21 bases separating them. In germline, CDR1 is DFQATT, CDR2 SNEGSKA (reference sequence). The CDR3 spans 17 residues. CDR3 sequence reads: CSARAPGLGFQAYEQYF. CDR3 nucleotide sequence: TGCAGTGCTAGAGCTCCAGGTCTGGGCTTTCAGGCCTACGAGCAGTACTTC.

This clonotype was detected only a few times. The J gene is TRBJ2-3, the V gene TRBV11-2; 9 bases map to TRBD2. There are 18 residues in the CDR3. Germline V CDR1 and CDR2: SGHAT, FQNNGV. Trimming cost V 3 bases and J 0 bases; bases outside gene matches: 10. CDR3 protein: CASSFWLAGKGSTDTQYF. CDR3 DNA: TGTGCCAGCAGCTTCTGGCTAGCGGGAAAAGGAAGCACAGATACGCAGTATTTT.

The V call is TRBV7-6, the J call TRBJ1-1; D gene uncertain. The V gene's germline CDR1 is SGHVS and CDR2 FNYEAQ. The CDR3 runs 14 residues. V shed 10 bases and J shed 3 bases, with 18 bases lying between them. In DNA, the CDR3 is TGTGCCACAACGAGGGATTGGGAGGACACTGAAGCTTTCTTT. Amino acid sequence: CATTRDWEDTEAFF.

The chain has TRBV7-9 and TRBJ2-7; D might be TRBD2 (5 bases). The germline V and J ends were trimmed by 5 bases and 7 bases, with 21 bases remaining between them. The CDR3 has 15 amino acids. Germline V gene sequence: CDR1 SEHNR, CDR2 FQNEAQ (reference sequence). The CDR3 is CASSPLRATYNEQYF. As DNA, the CDR3 is TGTGCCAGCAGCCCCCTGCGGGCTACCTACAATGAGCAGTACTTC.

This chain links TRBV4-1 with TRBJ1-1; weak D call: TRBD1 (5 bases). Germline V gene sequence: CDR1 MGHRA, CDR2 YSYEKL. There are 15 residues in the CDR3. With 0 bases removed from V and 6 bases from J, the gap between germline ends came to 14 bases. As DNA, the CDR3 is TGCGCCAGCAGCCAAGACGAAGGGACGGGGGCTGAAGCTTTCTTT. It translates to CASSQDEGTGAEAFF.

The chain combines TRBV29-1 with TRBJ2-3; D may be TRBD2 (7 bases). CDR3 length: 13 residues. Trimming removed 4 bases at V and 3 bases at J, with 11 bases between. Germline V gene lookup returns CDR1 SQVTM and CDR2 ANQGSEA. CDR3 in DNA: TGCAGCGTTGGGGGGGGGCGGACAGATACGCAGTATTTT. Encoded protein: CSVGGGRTDTQYF.

V gene TRBV7-2 combines with J gene TRBJ2-7, with TRBD2 matching over 11 bases. CDR3 size: 13 residues. The V gene's germline CDR1 is SGHTA and CDR2 FQGNSA. V shed 9 bases, J shed 2 bases, and the junction held 3 bases outside the gene matches. CDR3 nucleotide sequence: TGTGCCAGTCGACTAGCGGGGACCTACGAGCAGTACTTC. Residues: CASRLAGTYEQYF.

This chain connects TRBV5-1 to TRBJ2-7; a possible D gene is TRBD1 (6 bases). V was trimmed by 5 bases and J by 4 bases, leaving 16 bases between them. Germline-derived CDR1 and CDR2 are SGHRS and YFSETQ. CDR3 length: 14 residues. The CDR3 region is CASSPAPGQYEQYF. CDR3 nucleotides: TGCGCCAGCAGTCCCGCCCCGGGACAATACGAGCAGTACTTC. The full variable domain, rest sourced from reference TRBV5-1 and TRBJ2-7, is KAGVTQTPRYLIKTRGQQVTLSCSPISGHRSVSWYQQTPGQGLQFLFEYFSETQRNKGNFPGRFSGRQFSNSRSEMNVSTLELGDSALYLCASSPAPGQYEQYFGPGTRLTVT.